The 2 T cell receptor beta chains listed next were all sequenced from one sample in a study of shared clonotypes between healthy human individuals. Sequenced by immunoSEQ multiplex PCR; TCRdb stores in-frame clones only, minus some. The data hold about 2,500,000 clones, with 90% to 95% observed a single time. Sequenced input: naive CD4+ T cells sorted from blood. As to subset: CD45RA+ positively selected. All receptors derive from a man in his late teens or twenties in good health.

The chain recombines TRBV11-1 with TRBJ1-5, with TRBD1 identical over 7 bases. The V gene end was trimmed by 1 base and the J gene end by 3 bases; junction bases not matched to a gene: 3. CDR1 is SGHAT, CDR2 FQDESV, per germline (reference sequence). CDR3 length: 15 amino acids. The CDR3 DNA follows: TGTGCCAGCAGCTTAGGGACAGGACTCAATCAGCCCCAGCATTTT. Translated: CASSLGTGLNQPQHF.

This CDR3 is CASRISPGTPPTEQYF. Written as DNA, the CDR3 is TGCGCCAGCCGAATTAGCCCAGGGACACCCCCCACCGAGCAGTACTTC. The chain has TRBV5-1 and TRBJ2-7; maybe TRBD1 (6 bases). Germline values: CDR1 SGHRS, CDR2 YFSETQ. This CDR3 comprises 16 residues. Trimming took 7 bases from V and 6 from J, leaving 26 bases between them. Complete variable domain (other parts from reference TRBV5-1 and TRBJ2-7): KAGVTQTPRYLIKTRGQQVTLSCSPISGHRSVSWYQQTPGQGLQFLFEYFSETQRNKGNFPGRFSGRQFSNSRSEMNVSTLELGDSALYLCASRISPGTPPTEQYFGPGTRLTVT.